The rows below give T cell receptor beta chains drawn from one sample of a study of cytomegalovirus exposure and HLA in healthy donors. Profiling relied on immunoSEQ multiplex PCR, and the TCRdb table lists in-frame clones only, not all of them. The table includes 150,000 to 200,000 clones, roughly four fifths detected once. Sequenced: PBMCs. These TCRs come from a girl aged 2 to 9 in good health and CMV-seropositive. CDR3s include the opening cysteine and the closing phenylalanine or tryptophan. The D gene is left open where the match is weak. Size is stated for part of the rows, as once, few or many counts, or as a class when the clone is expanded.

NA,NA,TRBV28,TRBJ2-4,CASQEENIQYF,TGTGCCAGCCAGGAAGAAAACATTCAGTACTTC
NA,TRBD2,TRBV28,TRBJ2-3,CASSLRTSGRNSDTQYF,TGTGCCAGCAGTCTTCGGACTAGCGGGAGGAACTCAGATACGCAGTATTTT
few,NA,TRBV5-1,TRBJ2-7,CASSLAGDSYEQYF,TGCGCCAGCAGCTTGGCGGGAGATTCCTACGAGCAGTACTTC
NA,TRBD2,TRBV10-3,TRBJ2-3,CAISESERDYTDTQYF,TGTGCCATCAGTGAGTCGGAGCGGGACTACACAGATACGCAGTATTTT
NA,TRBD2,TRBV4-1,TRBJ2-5,CASSQTGGPRETQYF,TGCGCCAGCAGCCAAACGGGAGGGCCTAGAGAGACCCAGTACTTC
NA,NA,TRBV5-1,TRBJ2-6,CASSLHSGANVLTF,TGCGCCAGCAGCTTGCACTCTGGGGCCAACGTCCTGACTTTC
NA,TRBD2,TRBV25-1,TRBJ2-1,CASRGGSYNEQFF,TGTGCCAGCAGGGGAGGGTCCTACAATGAGCAGTTCTTC
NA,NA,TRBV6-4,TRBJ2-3,CASSVRASGTDTQYF,TGTGCCAGCAGTGTCAGGGCTAGCGGCACAGATACGCAGTATTTT
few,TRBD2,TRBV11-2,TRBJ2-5,CASSLEGLAGRETQYF,TGTGCCAGCAGCTTAGAAGGACTAGCGGGAAGAGAGACCCAGTACTTC
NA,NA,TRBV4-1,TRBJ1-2,CASSQGYNPNYGYTF,TGCGCCAGCAGCCAAGGTTACAACCCCAACTATGGCTACACCTTC
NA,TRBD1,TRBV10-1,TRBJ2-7,CASSVGTGHYEQYF,TGCGCCAGCAGTGTAGGGACAGGGCACTACGAGCAGTACTTC
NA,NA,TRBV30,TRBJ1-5,CAWEDSGQPQHF,TGTGCCTGGGAGGACAGCGGTCAGCCCCAGCATTTT
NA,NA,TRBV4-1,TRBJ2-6,CASSQDRGSSGANVLTF,TGCGCCAGCAGCCAAGATCGGGGGAGCTCTGGGGCCAACGTCCTGACTTTC
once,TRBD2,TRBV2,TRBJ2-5,CASSARTSGRVVYF,TGTGCCAGCAGTGCTCGGACTAGCGGCCGAGTCGTATACTTC
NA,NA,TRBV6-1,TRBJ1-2,CASSEYQFGGYTF,TGTGCCAGCAGTGAATATCAATTCGGGGGCTACACCTTC
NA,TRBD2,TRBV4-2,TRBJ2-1,CASSLRRESYNEQFF,TGTGCCAGCAGCCTTCGGCGGGAGAGCTACAATGAGCAGTTCTTC
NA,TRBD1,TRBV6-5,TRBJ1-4,CASSYNGQGAREKLFF,TGTGCCAGCAGTTACAATGGGCAGGGGGCGCGGGAAAAACTGTTTTTT
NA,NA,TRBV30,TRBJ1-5,CAWSGQDNQPQHF,TGTGCCTGGAGCGGTCAGGACAATCAGCCCCAGCATTTT
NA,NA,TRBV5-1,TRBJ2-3,CASSLGDIPSTDTQYF,TGCGCCAGCAGCTTGGGGGACATACCTAGCACAGATACGCAGTATTTT
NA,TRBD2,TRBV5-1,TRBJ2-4,CASSATGTSISLAKNIQYF,TGCGCCAGCAGCGCCACCGGGACTAGTATTTCCCTAGCCAAAAACATTCAGTACTTC
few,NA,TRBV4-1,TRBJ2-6,CASSQEGATSGANVLTF,TGCGCCAGCAGCCAAGAGGGCGCCACCTCTGGGGCCAACGTCCTGACTTTC
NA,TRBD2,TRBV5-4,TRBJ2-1,CASSLPGTSGRGGYNEQFF,TGTGCCAGCAGCTTGCCCGGGACTAGCGGGAGGGGGGGGTACAATGAGCAGTTCTTC
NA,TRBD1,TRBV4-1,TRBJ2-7,CASSQDENRGYEQYF,TGCGCCAGCAGCCAAGACGAGAACAGGGGATACGAGCAGTACTTC
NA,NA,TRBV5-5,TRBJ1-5,CASSPAAGWRDQPQHF,TGTGCCAGCAGCCCAGCGGCGGGGTGGAGGGATCAGCCCCAGCATTTT